Below are 4 T cell receptor beta chains sequenced from a single sample in a study of immune cell composition in non-small cell lung cancer. Clones were sequenced by immunoSEQ multiplex PCR, and TCRdb holds only the in-frame ones, with some missing. The sample shows over 7,000 clones, 70% to 80% of them seen only once. Normal lung sampling was at least 3 cm from the tumour, as distant as possible. Sequencing was carried out using non-adjacent lung tissue. These receptors were taken from a human donor with non-small cell lung cancer.

This sequence joins TRBV5-4 and TRBJ2-1; TRBD2 matches 10 bases. CDR1 and CDR2 from the germline V gene are SGHNT and YYREEE (reference sequence). J was trimmed by 7 bases and V by 3 bases; bases with no gene match: 16. The CDR3 covers 18 residues. The CDR3 region has the DNA TGTGCCAGCAGCTCTCCGCTCGCAGCGGGAGGGCCGGGGAATGAGCAGTTCTTC. It translates to CASSSPLAAGGPGNEQFF.

The rearrangement links TRBV10-3 to TRBJ2-1; tentative D call: TRBD2 (6 bases). There are 15 residues in the CDR3. Germline V lookup: CDR1 ENHRY, CDR2 SYGVKD. V dropped 2 bases and J dropped 3 bases, with 11 bases sitting between them. CDR3 DNA sequence: TGTGCCATCAGTGAGACGGGCGGGGACTACAATGAGCAGTTCTTC. Amino acids: CAISETGGDYNEQFF.

This rearrangement joins TRBV5-4 to TRBJ1-4; 8 bases fit TRBD1. The CDR3 has 14 residues. Germline-derived CDR1 and CDR2 are SGHNT and YYREEE (reference sequence). The ends lost 3 bases at V and 5 bases at J; junction bases unmatched: 3. The CDR3: CASSSRQGNEKLFF. For the CDR3, the DNA is TGTGCCAGCAGCTCCCGACAGGGGAATGAAAAACTGTTTTTT.

The rearrangement links TRBV5-1 to TRBJ2-2, with a possible D match to TRBD1 (5 bases). This CDR3 region has 15 residues. Germline V gene data show CDR1 as SGHRS and CDR2 as YFSETQ. The V end was cut by 5 bases, the J end by 1 base, with 12 bases between. The CDR3 sequence: CASRRDRQNTGELFF. For the CDR3, the DNA is TGCGCCAGCAGGAGAGACAGACAGAACACCGGGGAGCTGTTTTTT.